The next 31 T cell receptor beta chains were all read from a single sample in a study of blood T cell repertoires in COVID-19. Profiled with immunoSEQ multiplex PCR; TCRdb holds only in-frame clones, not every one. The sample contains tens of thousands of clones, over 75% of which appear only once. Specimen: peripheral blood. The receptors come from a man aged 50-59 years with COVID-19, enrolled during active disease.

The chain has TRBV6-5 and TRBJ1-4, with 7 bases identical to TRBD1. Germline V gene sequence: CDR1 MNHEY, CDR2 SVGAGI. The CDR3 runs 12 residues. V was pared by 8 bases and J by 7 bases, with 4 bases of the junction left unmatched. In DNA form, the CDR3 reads TGTGCCAGCGCGGCAGGGGGTGAAAAACTGTTTTTT. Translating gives CASAAGGEKLFF.

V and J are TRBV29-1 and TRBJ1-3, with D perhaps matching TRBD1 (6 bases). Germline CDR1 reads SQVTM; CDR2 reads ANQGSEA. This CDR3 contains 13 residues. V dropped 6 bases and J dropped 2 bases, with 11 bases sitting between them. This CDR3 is CSVYTGTGNTIYF. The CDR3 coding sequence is TGCAGCGTGTATACAGGGACTGGAAACACCATATATTTT.

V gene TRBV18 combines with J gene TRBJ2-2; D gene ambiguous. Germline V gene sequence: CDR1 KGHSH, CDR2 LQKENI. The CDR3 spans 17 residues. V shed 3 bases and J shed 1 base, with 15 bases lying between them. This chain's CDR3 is CASSPNSFLLNTGELFF. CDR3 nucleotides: TGTGCCAGCTCACCGAACAGTTTTCTCTTGAACACCGGGGAGCTGTTTTTT. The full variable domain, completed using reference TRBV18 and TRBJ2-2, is NAGVMQNPRHLVRRRGQEARLRCSPMKGHSHVYWYRQLPEEGLKFMVYLQKENIIDESGMPKERFSAEFPKEGPSILRIQQVVRGDSAAYFCASSPNSFLLNTGELFFGEGSRLTVL.

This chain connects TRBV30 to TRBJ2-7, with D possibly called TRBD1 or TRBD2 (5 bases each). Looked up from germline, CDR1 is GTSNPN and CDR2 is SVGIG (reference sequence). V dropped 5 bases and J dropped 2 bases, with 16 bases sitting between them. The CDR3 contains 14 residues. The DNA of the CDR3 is TGTGCCTGGGGGAGACAGAGACAACCCTACGAGCAGTACTTC. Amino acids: CAWGRQRQPYEQYF.

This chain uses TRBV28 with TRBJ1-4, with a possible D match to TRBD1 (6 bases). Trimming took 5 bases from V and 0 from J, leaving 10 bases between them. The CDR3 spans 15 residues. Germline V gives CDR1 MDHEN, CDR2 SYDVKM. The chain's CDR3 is CASSPSGATNEKLFF. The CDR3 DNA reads TGTGCCAGCAGTCCATCAGGGGCAACTAATGAAAAACTGTTTTTT.

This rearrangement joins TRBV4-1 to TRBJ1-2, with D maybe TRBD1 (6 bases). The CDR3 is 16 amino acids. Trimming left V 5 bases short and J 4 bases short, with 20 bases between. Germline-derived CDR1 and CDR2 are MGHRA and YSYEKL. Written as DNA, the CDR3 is TGCGCCAGCAGCGCTCCGGCGGAGGGGGGGCTCTATGGCTACACCTTC. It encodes CASSAPAEGGLYGYTF.

CDR3 in amino acids: CASSQDGTGGPNYGYTF. For the CDR3, the DNA is TGCGCCAGCAGCCAAGACGGGACAGGGGGCCCAAACTATGGCTACACCTTC. The chain joins TRBV4-1 to TRBJ1-2; TRBD1 matches 12 bases. The CDR3 has 17 amino acids. Trimming removed 0 bases from V and 2 bases from J; junction bases left unmatched: 4. In germline, CDR1 is MGHRA, CDR2 YSYEKL.

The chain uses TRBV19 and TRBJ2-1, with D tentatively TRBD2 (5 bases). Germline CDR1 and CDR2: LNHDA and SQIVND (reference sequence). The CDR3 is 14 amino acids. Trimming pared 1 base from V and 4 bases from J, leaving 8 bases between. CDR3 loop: CASSIVERYNEQFF. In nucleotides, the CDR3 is TGTGCCAGTAGTATAGTTGAGCGGTACAATGAGCAGTTCTTC.

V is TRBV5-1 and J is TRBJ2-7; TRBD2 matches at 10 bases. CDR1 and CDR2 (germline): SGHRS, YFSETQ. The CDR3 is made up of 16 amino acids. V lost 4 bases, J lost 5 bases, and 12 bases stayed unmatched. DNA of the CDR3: TGCGCCAGCAGCGGAGGAGCGGGAGGGCCAATAAACGAGCAGTACTTC. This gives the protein CASSGGAGGPINEQYF.

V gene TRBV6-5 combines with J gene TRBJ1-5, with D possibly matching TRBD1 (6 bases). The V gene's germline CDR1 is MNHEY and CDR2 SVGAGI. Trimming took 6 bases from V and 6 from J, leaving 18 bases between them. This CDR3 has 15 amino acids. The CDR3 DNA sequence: TGTGCCAGCAGAGTCACCCCAGGGGCGGGTCAGCCCCAGCATTTT. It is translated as CASRVTPGAGQPQHF.

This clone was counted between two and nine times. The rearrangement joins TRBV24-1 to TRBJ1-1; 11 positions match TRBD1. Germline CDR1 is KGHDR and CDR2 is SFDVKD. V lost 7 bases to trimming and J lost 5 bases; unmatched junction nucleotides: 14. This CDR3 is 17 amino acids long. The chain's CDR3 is CATSGGGGGQGGTEAFF. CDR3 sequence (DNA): TGTGCCACCAGCGGGGGCGGTGGGGGACAGGGGGGGACTGAAGCTTTCTTT.

The CDR3 here is CSVEGVGDNEQFF. CDR3 in DNA: TGCAGCGTTGAAGGGGTCGGAGACAATGAGCAGTTCTTC. The chain has TRBV29-1 and TRBJ2-1; D remains unclear. CDR3 size: 13 residues. CDR1 is SQVTM and CDR2 is ANQGSEA in the germline V gene. The V and J ends lost 1 base and 5 bases respectively, with 9 bases between them.

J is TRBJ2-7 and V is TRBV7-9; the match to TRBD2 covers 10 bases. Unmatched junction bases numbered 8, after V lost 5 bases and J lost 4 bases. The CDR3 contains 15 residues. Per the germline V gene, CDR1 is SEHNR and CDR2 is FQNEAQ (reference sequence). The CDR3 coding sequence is TGTGCCAGCAGCCTAGGACTAGCGGCGGGATACGAGCAGTACTTC. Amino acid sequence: CASSLGLAAGYEQYF.

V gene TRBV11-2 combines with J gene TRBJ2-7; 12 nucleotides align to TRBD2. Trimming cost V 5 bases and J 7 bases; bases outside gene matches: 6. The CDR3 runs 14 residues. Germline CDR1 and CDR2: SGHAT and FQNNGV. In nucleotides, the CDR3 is TGTGCCAGCAGCCCTAGCGGGAGGGCCAATGAGCAGTACTTC. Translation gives CASSPSGRANEQYF.

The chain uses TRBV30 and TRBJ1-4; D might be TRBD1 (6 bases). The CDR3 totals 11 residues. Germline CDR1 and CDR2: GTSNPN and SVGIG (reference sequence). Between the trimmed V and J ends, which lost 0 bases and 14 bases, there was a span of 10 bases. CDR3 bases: TGTGCCTGGAGTGTTAGGGACATTCTGTTTTTT. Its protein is CAWSVRDILFF.

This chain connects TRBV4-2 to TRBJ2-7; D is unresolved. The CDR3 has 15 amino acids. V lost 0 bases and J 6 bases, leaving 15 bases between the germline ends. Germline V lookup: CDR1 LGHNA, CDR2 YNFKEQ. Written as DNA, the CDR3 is TGTGCCAGCAGCCAAGACCCAGGCAACAACCGCGAGCAGTACTTC. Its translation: CASSQDPGNNREQYF.

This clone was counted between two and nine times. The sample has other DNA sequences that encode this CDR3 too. The CDR3 protein is CASSQVGQSNQPQHF. The CDR3 DNA reads as TGCGCCAGCAGCCAGGTGGGACAGAGCAATCAGCCCCAGCATTTT. The rearrangement uses TRBV4-1 and TRBJ1-5; 7 bases agree with TRBD1. The V gene end was trimmed by 3 bases and the J gene end by 1 base; junction bases not matched to a gene: 3. CDR1 is MGHRA, CDR2 YSYEKL, per germline. This CDR3 is built from 15 residues.

CDR3 coding DNA: TGTGCCAGCGGGCTGAGGGCGAGCTATGGCTACACCTTC. Protein product: CASGLRASYGYTF. The chain joins TRBV2 to TRBJ1-2; no clear D gene. Looked up from germline, CDR1 is SNHLY and CDR2 is FYNNEI. The V and J ends lost 8 bases and 4 bases respectively, with 14 bases between them. The CDR3 is 13 residues long.

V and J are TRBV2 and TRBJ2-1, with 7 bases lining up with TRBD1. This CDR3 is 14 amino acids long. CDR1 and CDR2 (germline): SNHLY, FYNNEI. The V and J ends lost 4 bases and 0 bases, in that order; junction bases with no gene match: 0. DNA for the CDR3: TGTGCCAGCAGTGGGGACAGCTCCTACAATGAGCAGTTCTTC. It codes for CASSGDSSYNEQFF.

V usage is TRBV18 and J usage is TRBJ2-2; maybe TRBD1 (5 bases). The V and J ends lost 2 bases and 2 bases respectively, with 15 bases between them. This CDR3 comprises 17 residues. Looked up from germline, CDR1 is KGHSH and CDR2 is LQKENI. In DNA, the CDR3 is TGTGCCAGCTCACCAAGGGGCCGGCCCTCCAACACCGGGGAGCTGTTTTTT. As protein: CASSPRGRPSNTGELFF.

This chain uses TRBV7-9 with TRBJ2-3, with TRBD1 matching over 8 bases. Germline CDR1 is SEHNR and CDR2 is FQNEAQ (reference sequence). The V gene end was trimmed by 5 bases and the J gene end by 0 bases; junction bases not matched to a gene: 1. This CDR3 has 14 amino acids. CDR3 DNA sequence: TGTGCCAGCAGCCGGACAGGGAGCACAGATACGCAGTATTTT. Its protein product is CASSRTGSTDTQYF.

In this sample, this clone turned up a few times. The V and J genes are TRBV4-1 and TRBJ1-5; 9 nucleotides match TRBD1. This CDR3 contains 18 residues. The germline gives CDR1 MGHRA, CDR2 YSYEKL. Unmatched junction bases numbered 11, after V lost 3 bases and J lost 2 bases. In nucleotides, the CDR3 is TGCGCCAGCAGCCATTCCGGGACAGGGTTAATGGGCAATCAGCCCCAGCATTTT. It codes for CASSHSGTGLMGNQPQHF.

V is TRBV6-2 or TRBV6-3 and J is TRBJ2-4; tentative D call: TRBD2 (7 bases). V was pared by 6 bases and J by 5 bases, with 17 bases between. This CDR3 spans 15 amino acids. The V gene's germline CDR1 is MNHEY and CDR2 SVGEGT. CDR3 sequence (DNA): TGTGCCAGCAGCCACGAGGGGGGGGGCGAAAACATTCAGTACTTC. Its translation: CASSHEGGGENIQYF.

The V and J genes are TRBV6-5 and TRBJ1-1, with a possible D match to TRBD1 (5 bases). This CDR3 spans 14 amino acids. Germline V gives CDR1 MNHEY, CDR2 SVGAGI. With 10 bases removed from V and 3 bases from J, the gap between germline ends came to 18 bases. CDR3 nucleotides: TGTGCCACCGCTGACCTATGGGGGGACACTGAAGCTTTCTTT. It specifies CATADLWGDTEAFF.

This CDR3 is CASSYDPLQGGNQPQHF. CDR3 DNA sequence: TGTGCCAGCAGTTACGACCCTCTACAGGGGGGCAATCAGCCCCAGCATTTT. The V call is TRBV6-2 or TRBV6-3, the J call TRBJ1-5, with 8 bases that match TRBD1. CDR1 is MNHEY and CDR2 is SVGEGT in the germline V gene. The trim removed 2 bases at V and 2 bases at J, leaving 8 bases unmatched. This CDR3 contains 17 residues.

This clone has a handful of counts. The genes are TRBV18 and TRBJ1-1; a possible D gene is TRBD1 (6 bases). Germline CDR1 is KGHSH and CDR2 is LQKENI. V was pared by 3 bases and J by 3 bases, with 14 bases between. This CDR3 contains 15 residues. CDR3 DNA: TGTGCCAGCTCACCCCTCGGGGGGGCGGACACTGAAGCTTTCTTT. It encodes CASSPLGGADTEAFF.

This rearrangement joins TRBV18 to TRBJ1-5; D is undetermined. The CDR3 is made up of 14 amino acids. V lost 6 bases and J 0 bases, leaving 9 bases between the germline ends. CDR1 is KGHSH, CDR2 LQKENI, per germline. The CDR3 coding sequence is TGTGCCAGCTCCCACGACAATAGCAATCAGCCCCAGCATTTT. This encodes CASSHDNSNQPQHF.

CDR3 in amino acids: CASSATGVSPLHF. The CDR3 DNA is TGTGCCAGCAGCGCCACAGGGGTTTCACCCCTCCACTTT. This chain links TRBV9 with TRBJ1-6; 7 positions agree with TRBD1. This CDR3 region has 13 residues. Germline V gene lookup returns CDR1 SGDLS and CDR2 YYNGEE. V lost 3 bases to trimming and J lost 9 bases; unmatched junction nucleotides: 3.

The CDR3 is CASRRDRGYSEKLFF. The DNA of the CDR3 is TGTGCCAGCAGAAGGGACAGGGGGTACTCGGAAAAACTGTTTTTT. The rearrangement links TRBV7-6 to TRBJ1-4; TRBD1 aligns across 11 bases. The CDR3 runs to 15 residues. V was clipped by 6 bases and J by 8 bases; unmatched bases: 8. Germline V gene sequence: CDR1 SGHVS, CDR2 FNYEAQ.

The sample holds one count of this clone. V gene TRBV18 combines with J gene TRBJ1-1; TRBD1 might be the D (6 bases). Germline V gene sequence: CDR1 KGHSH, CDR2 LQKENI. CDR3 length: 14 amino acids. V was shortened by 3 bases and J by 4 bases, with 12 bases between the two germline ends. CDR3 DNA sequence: TGTGCCAGCTCACCGCTAACAGGGAGCACTGAAGCTTTCTTT. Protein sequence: CASSPLTGSTEAFF.

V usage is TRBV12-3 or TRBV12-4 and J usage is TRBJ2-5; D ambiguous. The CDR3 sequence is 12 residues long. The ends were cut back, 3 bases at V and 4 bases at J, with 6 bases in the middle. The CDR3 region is CASSFSSETQYF. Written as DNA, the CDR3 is TGTGCCAGCAGTTTCAGTTCAGAGACCCAGTACTTC.